The T cell receptor beta chain described here comes from a study of tumor and adjacent non-tumor tissue in lung cancer listed by TCRdb under 2018. Regarding the study in general: Of the cohort, 11 to 12 patients had adenocarcinoma, 2 had squamous cell carcinoma and 1 had small cell lung cancer. TCRbeta CDR3 sequencing was performed on 25 to 30 paired specimens, with one tumor sample and one normal lung sample collected per patient. In total, sequencing yielded 95 million to 150 million productive TCRbeta reads, which works out to an average of approximately 4 million reads per sample. Using bulk TCRbeta repertoires from around 14 lung cancer patients, the study set lung tumor tissue side by side with matched distant non-tumor lung tissue. Ages among the approximately 15 patients ranged from about 30 to 80 years, there were approximately 10 men and 5 women, and disease was at TNM stage I to III. The research as a whole found: The sequencing platform is not named in the methods, and unique molecular identifiers are not mentioned. Peripheral blood was not sequenced, so blood TCRbeta repertoires in these lung cancer patients were not examined. The cohort had only about 16 patients, and the authors noted that larger samples and more detailed clinical data are needed. The top 100 clones made up a significantly larger cumulative share of the repertoire in normal lung than in tumor tissue. TCR diversity (inverse Simpson) was significantly higher in tumor than in normal lung tissue (roughly 390 vs 170, P = 0.0075, Mann-Whitney U test). Younger patients had significantly higher TCR diversity, and higher tumor TCR diversity was associated with shorter overall and disease-free survival.

A distance of 14 bases separates the germline ends of V and J, which lose 1 base and 8 bases respectively. The CDR3, from cysteine to phenylalanine, totals 14 residues. Only the CDR3 portion is preserved as DNA: 42 bases, with reading frame beginning at the first base. CDR1 and CDR2 were assigned from the germline V gene as MNHNS and SASEGT. RNA was isolated from bulk, unsorted tissue, and RNA quality was assessed with a NanoDrop ND-1000 and an Agilent 2100. The donors were newly diagnosed lung cancer patients admitted for thoracic surgery in China from August to November 2014 who had not received prior chemotherapy. The study excluded patients who had received radiotherapy or chemotherapy before or who had another cancer at the same time. Pieces of surgical tissue measuring about 1-2 cm3 were kept in RNAlater solution and stored at -80 degrees C until use. The library was obtained by multiplex PCR. TCRdb shows the sequencer as Illumina HiSeq 2500. Following protocols modified from ARM-PCR, the researchers constructed TCRbeta libraries through three rounds of nested PCR with primers (Table S4). Before sequencing, PCR products in the 200-500 bp range were cut out of the gel and cleaned up using the QIAquick gel extraction kit. From the authors' description of their analysis: Reads were cleaned using Trimmomatic, were merged into complete CDR3 sequences using FLASH, and were assigned to V(D)J germline segments using MiTCR. Clonal diversity was computed as the inverse Simpson's index with VDJtools. A read counted as productive if the sequence was in-frame and lacked a premature stop codon. TCRdb applied fastp at Q25 and MiXCR to the public reads, then kept only in-frame beta chains. A single entry per CDR3 protein holds the most common genes and DNA from its merged rows. Here the V and J calls rest on TCRdb's processing, not on the authors' analysis. This sample is represented by about 200,000 distinct CDR3 sequences; around 70% of them were singletons. The ten largest clones capture 20% to 25% of the sample.

Only a few counts were recorded for this clonotype. This receptor's antigen is unknown. It has no much larger one-base neighbor in the sample; base qualities were not kept. Sequencing was done on a sample of lung tumor tissue. This receptor was obtained from a man aged 60 to 75 with non-small cell lung cancer. The receptor chain draws on TRBV6-1 and TRBJ1-2; matching of 5 bases hints at TRBD1 as the D gene. The nucleotide sequence reads TGTGCCAGCAGTGAAGGTGTAGGGGAACTAGGCTACACCTTC. It is translated as CASSEGVGELGYTF.